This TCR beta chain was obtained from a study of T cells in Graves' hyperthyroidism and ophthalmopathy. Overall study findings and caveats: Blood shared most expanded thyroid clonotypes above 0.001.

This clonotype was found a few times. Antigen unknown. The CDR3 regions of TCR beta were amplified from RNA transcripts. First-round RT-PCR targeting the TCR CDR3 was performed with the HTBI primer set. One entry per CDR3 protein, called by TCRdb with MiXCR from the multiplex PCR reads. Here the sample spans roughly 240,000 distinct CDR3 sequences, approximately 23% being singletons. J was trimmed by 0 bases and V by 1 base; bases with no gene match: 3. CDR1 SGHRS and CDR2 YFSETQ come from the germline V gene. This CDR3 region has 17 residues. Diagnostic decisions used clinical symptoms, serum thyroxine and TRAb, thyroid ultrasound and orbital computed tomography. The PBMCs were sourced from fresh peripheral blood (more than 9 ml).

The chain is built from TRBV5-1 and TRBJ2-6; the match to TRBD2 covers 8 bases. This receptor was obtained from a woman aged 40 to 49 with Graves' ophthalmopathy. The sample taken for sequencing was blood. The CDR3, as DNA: TGCGCCAGCAGCTTGTCAGCGGGAGTCTCTGGGGCCAACGTCCTGACTTTC. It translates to CASSLSAGVSGANVLTF.